This is a list of T cell receptor beta chains from one sample in a study of blood T cell repertoires in COVID-19. Some clones are missing from TCRdb's copy, which holds only in-frame ones; the method was immunoSEQ multiplex PCR. The sample yields around 200,000 clones, just under 90% seen once. The sample was PBMCs or T cells enriched from blood (not recorded which). The receptors stem from a man aged 30 to 45 who had recovered from COVID-19. Both conserved end residues are part of each CDR3. D genes are given only for firm matches. Not all rows give a size; the values are once, few, many and, for expanded clones, a class.

D | size | J | V | CDR3
- | - | TRBJ2-3 | TRBV27 | CASSSPPQGRWTDTQYF
TRBD1 | - | TRBJ2-7 | TRBV30 | CAWSSGQGAFGSYEQYF
- | - | TRBJ2-7 | TRBV5-4 | CASSRDFYEQYF
- | - | TRBJ2-1 | TRBV7-2 | CASSTGSYNEQFF
- | - | TRBJ1-3 | TRBV6-5 | CASSYAGFGNTIYF
TRBD2 | - | TRBJ2-5 | TRBV6-1 | CASSETGGRETQYF
- | once | TRBJ2-5 | TRBV28 | CASSLVRVSETQYF
TRBD2 | - | TRBJ2-3 | TRBV9 | CASSDSGGADTQYF
TRBD1 | - | TRBJ1-5 | TRBV12-3/TRBV12-4 | CASTGQVGQPQHF
TRBD1 | - | TRBJ2-7 | TRBV28 | CASSFSGTGGYEQYF
- | - | TRBJ2-5 | TRBV18 | CASSPEGVETQYF
TRBD1 | once | TRBJ1-2 | TRBV19 | CASRQLPGQGVSGYTF
- | - | TRBJ1-1 | TRBV6-6 | CASISAADGMNTEAFF
- | - | TRBJ2-7 | TRBV19 | CASSIAGSSYEQYF
- | - | TRBJ2-7 | TRBV4-3 | CASSQGGLSSYEQYF
- | - | TRBJ2-1 | TRBV11-2 | CASSLVRGNEQFF
TRBD1 | - | TRBJ2-7 | TRBV19 | CASSAGTGVSYEQYF
TRBD1 | - | TRBJ1-2 | TRBV27 | CASSPRQGWNGYTF
- | - | TRBJ1-5 | TRBV19 | CASTDSNQPQHF
- | - | TRBJ2-4 | TRBV25-1 | CASSEGGEYIQYF